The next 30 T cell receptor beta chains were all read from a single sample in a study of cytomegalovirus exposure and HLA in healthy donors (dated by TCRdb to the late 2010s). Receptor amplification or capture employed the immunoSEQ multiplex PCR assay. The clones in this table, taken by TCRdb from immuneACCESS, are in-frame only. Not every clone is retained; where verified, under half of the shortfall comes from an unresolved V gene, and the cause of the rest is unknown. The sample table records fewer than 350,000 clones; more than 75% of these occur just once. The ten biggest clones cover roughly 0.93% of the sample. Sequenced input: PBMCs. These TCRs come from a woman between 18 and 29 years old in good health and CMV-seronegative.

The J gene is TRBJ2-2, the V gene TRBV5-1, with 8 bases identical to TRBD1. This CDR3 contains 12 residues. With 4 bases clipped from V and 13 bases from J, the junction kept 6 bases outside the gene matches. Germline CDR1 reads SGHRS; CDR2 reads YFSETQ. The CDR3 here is CASSPGQGGLFF. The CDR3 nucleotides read TGCGCCAGCAGCCCAGGACAGGGTGGGCTGTTTTTT.

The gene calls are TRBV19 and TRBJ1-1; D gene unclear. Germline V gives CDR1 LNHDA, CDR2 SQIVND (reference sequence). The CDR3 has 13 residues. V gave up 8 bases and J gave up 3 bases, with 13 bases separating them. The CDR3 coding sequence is TGTGCCAGTTTCAAATCCCCCCACACTGAAGCTTTCTTT. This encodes CASFKSPHTEAFF.

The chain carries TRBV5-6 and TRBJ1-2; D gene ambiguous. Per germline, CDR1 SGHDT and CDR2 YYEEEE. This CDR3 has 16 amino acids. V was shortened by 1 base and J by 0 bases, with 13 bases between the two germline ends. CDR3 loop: CASSLIWAESNYGYTF. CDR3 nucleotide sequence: TGTGCCAGCAGCTTGATTTGGGCAGAATCTAACTATGGCTACACCTTC.

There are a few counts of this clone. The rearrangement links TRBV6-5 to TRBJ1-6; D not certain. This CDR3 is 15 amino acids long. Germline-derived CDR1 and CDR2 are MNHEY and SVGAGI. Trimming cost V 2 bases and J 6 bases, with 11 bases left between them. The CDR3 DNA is TGTGCCAGCAGTTACGGAGGTCACCGTAATTCACCCCTCCACTTT. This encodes CASSYGGHRNSPLHF.

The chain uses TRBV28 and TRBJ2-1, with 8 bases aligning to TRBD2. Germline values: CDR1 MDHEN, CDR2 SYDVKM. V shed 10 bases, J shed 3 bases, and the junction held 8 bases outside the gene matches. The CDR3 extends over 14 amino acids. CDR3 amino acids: CATISGGLYNEQFF. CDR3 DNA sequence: TGTGCCACCATATCGGGGGGGCTCTACAATGAGCAGTTCTTC.

CDR3 DNA sequence: TGTGCCAGTAGTGGCCGCGGGAGGGCCCCCGGTGAGCAGTTCTTC. This codes for CASSGRGRAPGEQFF. The V and J genes are TRBV19 and TRBJ2-1; TRBD2 agrees at 9 bases. CDR3 size: 15 residues. The V and J ends lost 5 bases and 9 bases, in that order; junction bases with no gene match: 11. Germline-derived CDR1 and CDR2 are LNHDA and SQIVND (reference sequence).

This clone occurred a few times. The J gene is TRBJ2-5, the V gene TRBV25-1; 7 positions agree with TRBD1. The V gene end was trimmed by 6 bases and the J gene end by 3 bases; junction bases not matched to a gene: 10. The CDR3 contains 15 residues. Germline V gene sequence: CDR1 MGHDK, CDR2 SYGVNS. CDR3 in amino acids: CASRSPTGRKETQYF. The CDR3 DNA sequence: TGTGCCAGCAGGTCCCCGACAGGGAGAAAAGAGACCCAGTACTTC.

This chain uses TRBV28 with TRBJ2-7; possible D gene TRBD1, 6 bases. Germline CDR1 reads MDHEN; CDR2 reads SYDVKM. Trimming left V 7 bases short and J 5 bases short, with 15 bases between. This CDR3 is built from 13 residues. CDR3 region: CASTTGQINEQYF. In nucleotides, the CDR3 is TGTGCCAGCACCACCGGACAGATCAACGAGCAGTACTTC.

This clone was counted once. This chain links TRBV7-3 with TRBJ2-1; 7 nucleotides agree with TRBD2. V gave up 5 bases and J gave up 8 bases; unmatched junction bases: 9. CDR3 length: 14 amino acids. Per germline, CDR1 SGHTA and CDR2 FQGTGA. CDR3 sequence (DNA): TGTGCCAGCAGCAAACCGGGACTACGCTATGAGCAGTTCTTC. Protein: CASSKPGLRYEQFF.

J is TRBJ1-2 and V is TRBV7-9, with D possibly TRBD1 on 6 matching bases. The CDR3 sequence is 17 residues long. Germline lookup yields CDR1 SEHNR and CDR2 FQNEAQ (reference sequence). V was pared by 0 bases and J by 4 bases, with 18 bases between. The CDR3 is CASSLAVGQGIPYGYTF. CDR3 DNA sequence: TGTGCCAGCAGCTTAGCGGTAGGGCAGGGGATTCCCTATGGCTACACCTTC. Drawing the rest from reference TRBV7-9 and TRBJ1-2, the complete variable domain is DTGVSQNPRHKITKRGQNVTFRCDPISEHNRLYWYRQTLGQGPEFLTYFQNEAQLEKSRLLSDRFSAERPKGSFSTLEIQRTEQGDSAMYLCASSLAVGQGIPYGYTFGSGTRLTVV.

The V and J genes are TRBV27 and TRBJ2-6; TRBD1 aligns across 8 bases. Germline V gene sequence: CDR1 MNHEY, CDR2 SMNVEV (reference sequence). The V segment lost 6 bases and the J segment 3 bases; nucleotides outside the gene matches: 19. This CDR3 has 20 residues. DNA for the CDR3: TGTGCCAGCAGCCCCCTGCCATCCCGGACAGGGCGGGGTGGGGCCAACGTCCTGACTTTC. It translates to CASSPLPSRTGRGGANVLTF. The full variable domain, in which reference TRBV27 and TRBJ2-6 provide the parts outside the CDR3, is EAQVTQNPRYLITVTGKKLTVTCSQNMNHEYMSWYRQDPGLGLRQIYYSMNVEVTDKGDVPEGYKVSRKEKRNFPLILESPSPNQTSLYFCASSPLPSRTGRGGANVLTFGAGSRLTVL.

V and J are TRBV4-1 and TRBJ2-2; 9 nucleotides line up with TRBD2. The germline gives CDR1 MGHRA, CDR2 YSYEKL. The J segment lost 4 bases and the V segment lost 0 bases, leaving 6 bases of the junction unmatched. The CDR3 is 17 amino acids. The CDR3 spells CASSQEGSGRITGELFF. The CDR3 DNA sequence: TGCGCCAGCAGCCAAGAGGGCAGCGGGAGGATCACCGGGGAGCTGTTTTTT.

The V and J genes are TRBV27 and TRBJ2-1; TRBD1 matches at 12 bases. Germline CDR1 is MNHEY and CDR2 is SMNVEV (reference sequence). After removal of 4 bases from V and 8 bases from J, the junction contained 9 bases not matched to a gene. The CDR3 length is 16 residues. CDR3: CASSYPGTGGVDEQFF. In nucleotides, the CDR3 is TGTGCCAGCAGTTACCCCGGGACAGGGGGCGTCGATGAGCAGTTCTTC.

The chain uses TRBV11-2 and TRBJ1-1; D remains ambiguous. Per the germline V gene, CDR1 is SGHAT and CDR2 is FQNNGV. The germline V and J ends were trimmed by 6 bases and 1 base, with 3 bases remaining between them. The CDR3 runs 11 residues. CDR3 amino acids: CASRRNTEAFF. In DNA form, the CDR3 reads TGTGCCAGCAGGCGGAACACTGAAGCTTTCTTT.

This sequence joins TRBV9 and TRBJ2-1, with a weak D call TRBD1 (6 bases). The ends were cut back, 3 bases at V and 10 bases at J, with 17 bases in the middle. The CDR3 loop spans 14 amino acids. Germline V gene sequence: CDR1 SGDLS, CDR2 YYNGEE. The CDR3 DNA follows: TGTGCCAGCAGCGGACGGGACACCCAACGGGAGCAGTTCTTC. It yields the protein CASSGRDTQREQFF.

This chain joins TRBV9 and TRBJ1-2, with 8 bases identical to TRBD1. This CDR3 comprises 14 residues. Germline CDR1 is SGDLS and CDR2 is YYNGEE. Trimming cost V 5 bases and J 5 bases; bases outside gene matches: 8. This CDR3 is CASSRTGLVYGYTF. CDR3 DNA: TGTGCCAGCAGTCGGACAGGGTTGGTTTATGGCTACACCTTC.

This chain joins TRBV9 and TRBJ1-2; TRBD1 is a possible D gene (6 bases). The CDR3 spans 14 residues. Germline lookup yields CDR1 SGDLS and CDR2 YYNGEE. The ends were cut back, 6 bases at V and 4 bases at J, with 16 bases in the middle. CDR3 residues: CASTEGGNLYGYTF. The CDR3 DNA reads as TGTGCCAGCACCGAGGGGGGGAACCTCTATGGCTACACCTTC.

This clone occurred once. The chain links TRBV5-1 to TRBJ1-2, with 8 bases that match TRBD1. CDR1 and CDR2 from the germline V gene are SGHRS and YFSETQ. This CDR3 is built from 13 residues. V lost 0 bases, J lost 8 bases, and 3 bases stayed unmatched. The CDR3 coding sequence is TGCGCCAGCAGCTTGGCAGGGGGCCTAGGCTACACCTTC. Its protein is CASSLAGGLGYTF.

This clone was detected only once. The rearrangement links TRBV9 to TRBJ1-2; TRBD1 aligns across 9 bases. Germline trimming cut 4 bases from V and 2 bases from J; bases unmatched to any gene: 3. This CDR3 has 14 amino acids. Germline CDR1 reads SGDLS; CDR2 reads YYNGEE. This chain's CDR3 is CASSRGTGNYGYTF. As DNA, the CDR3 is TGTGCCAGCAGCCGCGGGACAGGGAACTATGGCTACACCTTC. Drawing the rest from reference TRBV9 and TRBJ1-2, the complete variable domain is DSGVTQTPKHLITATGQRVTLRCSPRSGDLSVYWYQQSLDQGLQFLIQYYNGEERAKGNILERFSAQQFPDLHSELNLSSLELGDSALYFCASSRGTGNYGYTFGSGTRLTVV.

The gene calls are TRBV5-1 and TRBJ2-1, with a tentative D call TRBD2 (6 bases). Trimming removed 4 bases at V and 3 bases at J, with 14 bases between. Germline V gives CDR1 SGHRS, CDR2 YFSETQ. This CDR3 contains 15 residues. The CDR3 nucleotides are TGCGCCAGCAGCCCAACTAGCTCGAGCTACAATGAGCAGTTCTTC. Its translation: CASSPTSSSYNEQFF.

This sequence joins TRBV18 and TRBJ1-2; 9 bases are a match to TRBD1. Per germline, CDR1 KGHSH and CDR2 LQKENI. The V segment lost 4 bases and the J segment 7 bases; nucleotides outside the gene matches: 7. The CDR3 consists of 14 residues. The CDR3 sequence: CASSRGTGTVGYTF. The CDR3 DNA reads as TGTGCCAGCTCACGCGGGACAGGGACGGTTGGCTACACCTTC.

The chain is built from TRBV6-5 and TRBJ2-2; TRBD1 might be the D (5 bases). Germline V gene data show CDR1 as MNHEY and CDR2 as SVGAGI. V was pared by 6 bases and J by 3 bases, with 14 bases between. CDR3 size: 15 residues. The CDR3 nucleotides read TGTGCCAGCAGAGCACAGGTTCGGGACACCGGGGAGCTGTTTTTT. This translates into CASRAQVRDTGELFF.

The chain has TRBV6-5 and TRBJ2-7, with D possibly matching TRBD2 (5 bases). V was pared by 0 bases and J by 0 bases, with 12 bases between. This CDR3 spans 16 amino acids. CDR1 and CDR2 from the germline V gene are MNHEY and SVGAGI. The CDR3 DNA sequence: TGTGCCAGCAGTTACTCAGGAGGAGATAGCTCCTACGAGCAGTACTTC. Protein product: CASSYSGGDSSYEQYF.

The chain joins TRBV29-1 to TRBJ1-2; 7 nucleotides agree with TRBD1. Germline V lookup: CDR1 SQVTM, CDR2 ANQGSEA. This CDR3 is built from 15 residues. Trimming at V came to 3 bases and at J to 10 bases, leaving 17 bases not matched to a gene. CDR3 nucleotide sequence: TGCAGCGTTGATAGAATCGGGCAGGGAAGGGGGCACTACACCTTC. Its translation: CSVDRIGQGRGHYTF.

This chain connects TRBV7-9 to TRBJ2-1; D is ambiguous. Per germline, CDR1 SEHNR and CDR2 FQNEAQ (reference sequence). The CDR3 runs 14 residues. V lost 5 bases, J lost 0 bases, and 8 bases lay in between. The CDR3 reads CASSPVISYNEQFF. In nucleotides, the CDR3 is TGTGCCAGCAGCCCCGTAATCTCCTACAATGAGCAGTTCTTC. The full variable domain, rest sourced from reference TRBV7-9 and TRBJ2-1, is DTGVSQNPRHKITKRGQNVTFRCDPISEHNRLYWYRQTLGQGPEFLTYFQNEAQLEKSRLLSDRFSAERPKGSFSTLEIQRTEQGDSAMYLCASSPVISYNEQFFGPGTRLTVL.

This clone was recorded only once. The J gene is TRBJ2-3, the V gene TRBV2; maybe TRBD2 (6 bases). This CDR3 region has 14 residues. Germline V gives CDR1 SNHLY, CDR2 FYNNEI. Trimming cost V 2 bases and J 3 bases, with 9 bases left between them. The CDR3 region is CASSERRGTDTQYF. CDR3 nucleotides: TGTGCCAGCAGTGAACGGCGGGGAACAGATACGCAGTATTTT.

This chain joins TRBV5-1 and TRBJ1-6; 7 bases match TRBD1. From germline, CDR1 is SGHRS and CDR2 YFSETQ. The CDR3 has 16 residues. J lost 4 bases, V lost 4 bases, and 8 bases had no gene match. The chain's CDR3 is CASSAGGGGYNSPLHF. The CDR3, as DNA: TGCGCCAGCAGCGCGGGAGGGGGCGGATATAATTCACCCCTCCACTTT.

CDR3 amino acids: CASSITSGSTVDTQYF. CDR3 coding DNA: TGTGCCAGCAGCATTACTAGCGGGAGTACGGTAGATACGCAGTATTTT. The chain joins TRBV7-3 to TRBJ2-3, with TRBD2 matching over 11 bases. The CDR3 loop spans 16 amino acids. CDR1 SGHTA and CDR2 FQGTGA come from the germline V gene. After removal of 5 bases from V and 5 bases from J, the junction contained 9 bases not matched to a gene.

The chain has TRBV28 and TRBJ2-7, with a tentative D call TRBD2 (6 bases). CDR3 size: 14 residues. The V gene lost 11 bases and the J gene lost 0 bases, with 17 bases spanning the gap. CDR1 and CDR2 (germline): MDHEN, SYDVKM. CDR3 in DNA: TGTGCCGCCCAAGGAGGGTCGCTCTCCTACGAGCAGTACTTC. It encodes CAAQGGSLSYEQYF.

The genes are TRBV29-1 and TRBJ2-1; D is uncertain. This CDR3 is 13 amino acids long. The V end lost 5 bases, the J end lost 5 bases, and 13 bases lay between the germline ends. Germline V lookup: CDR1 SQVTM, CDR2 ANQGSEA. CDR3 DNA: TGCAGCGTTAGTCATGATGGGCACAATGAGCAGTTCTTC. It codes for CSVSHDGHNEQFF.